The sequence of this T cell receptor beta chain was determined in a study of technical replicates of blood from a few donors. The CDR3 has 15 amino acids. The ends were cut back, 0 bases at V and 3 bases at J, with 12 bases in the middle. Germline V lookup: CDR1 SQVTM, CDR2 ANQGSEA. Profiled with immunoSEQ multiplex PCR; TCRdb holds only in-frame clones, not every one. The sample includes 73,000 or so clones, 90% to 95% seen only once; the top ten take around 0.24%. The sample was T cells isolated from PBMCs. The sequence came from a human donor in good health. The gene calls are TRBV29-1 and TRBJ1-3, with a weak D call TRBD1 (6 bases). The CDR3 spells CSVEDATGNGNTIYF. The CDR3 nucleotides read TGCAGCGTTGAAGATGCTACAGGGAATGGAAACACCATATATTTT.